The clone carrying this TCR beta chain came up once. The sample belongs to a study of T-cell memory formation after mild COVID-19. J lost 6 bases, V lost 3 bases, and 8 bases had no gene match. This CDR3 region has 15 residues. The germline V gene has CDR1 MGHRA and CDR2 YSYEKL. From the 5' RACE reads, TCRdb called clonotypes with MiXCR, one entry per CDR3 protein. In the table there are 400,000 to 500,000 distinct CDR3 sequences, 15% to 25% of which are singletons. Sequencing was carried out using PBMCs or a T cell subset sorted from them (not recorded which). The genes are TRBV4-1 and TRBJ1-2, with 9 bases identical to TRBD1. This receptor was obtained from an adult woman who had mild COVID-19 (a few samples of this study predate the infection). Cell type and time point are not known. The CDR3 region has the DNA TGCGCCAGCAGCCACGGGGCGGACAGGGGCCATGGCTACACCTTC. Translated, it gives CASSHGADRGHGYTF.